The rows below give T cell receptor beta chains drawn from one sample of a study of T cells in localized non-small cell lung cancer. TCRdb's copy holds only in-frame clones and misses some; the assay was immunoSEQ multiplex PCR. Of 25,000 to 35,000 clones in the sample, 89% were seen once. The specimen comprised peripheral blood, sampled before any cancer treatment. The receptors derive from a woman aged 40-70 years with stage I lung adenocarcinoma. Both conserved end residues are part of each CDR3. Each record gives: V gene, clone size, CDR3 protein. The listing skips clone size in some rows; elsewhere it reads once, few, many or a size class.

TRBV7-9 | NA | CASSLGTSGQETQYF
TRBV6-1 | NA | CASSTGTINYGYTF
TRBV28 | NA | CASRTDGRAGTGELFF
TRBV30 | NA | CAWGTGAGETQYF
TRBV2 | NA | CASSRPFRDQPQHF
TRBV7-2 | once | CASSLSTGTNYEQYF
TRBV19 | few | CASSRDSHNPYSNQPQHF
TRBV18 | NA | CASSPRGSTAQNTEAFF
TRBV7-9 | NA | CASSLSVIAYTGELFF
TRBV19 | NA | CASRETPYQETQYF
TRBV5-4 | NA | CASSFKRGSYNEQFF
TRBV19 | NA | CASSIGVNTEAFF
TRBV15 | NA | CATSGRGGASNQPQHF
TRBV5-4 | NA | CASSPSLAGVQETQYF
TRBV5-4 | NA | CASSPRQGEGYTF
TRBV5-1 | NA | CASSPMGTGGTGELFF
TRBV29-1 | NA | CSVYGPEAFF
TRBV21-1 | NA | CASFRDLPNIQYF
TRBV15 | NA | CATSPSGGGNEQFF
TRBV5-1 | NA | CASSLSVPNNEQFF
TRBV28 | NA | CASSSTGPIQETQYF
TRBV6-1 | NA | CASMVDFFSNQPQHF